The next 30 T cell receptor beta chains were all read from a single sample in a study of technical replicates of blood from four donors (dated by TCRdb to 2017 to 2019). The library relied on the immunoSEQ multiplex PCR assay. TCRdb retrieved this table from immuneACCESS and kept in-frame rearrangements only. Not all clones are present; in checked studies, unresolved V genes account for under half, and no reason is known for the remainder. The sample has tens of thousands of clones on record, more than 90% of them singletons. The ten largest clones capture around 4.6% of the sample. Sequenced sample: PBMCs. The receptors here all came from a human donor in good health. Some clones in this sample may be carry-over from other donors' samples.

The CDR3 here is CASSVAGEHTQYF. CDR3 nucleotide sequence: TGTGCCAGCAGCGTAGCGGGAGAACATACGCAGTATTTT. The chain links TRBV9 to TRBJ2-3, with D maybe TRBD2 (6 bases). The CDR3 spans 13 residues. Trimming removed 0 bases at V and 7 bases at J, with 9 bases between. CDR1 is SGDLS and CDR2 is YYNGEE in the germline V gene.

The chain uses TRBV6-1 and TRBJ1-3, with 7 bases aligning to TRBD1. Germline assignment: CDR1 MNHNS and CDR2 SASEGT. J was trimmed by 1 base and V by 4 bases; bases with no gene match: 10. The CDR3 spans 17 residues. The chain's CDR3 is CASSGVGRGESGNTIYF. The CDR3 nucleotides read TGTGCCAGCAGTGGAGTGGGCAGGGGGGAGTCTGGAAACACCATATATTTT.

This clone was observed a single time. This chain connects TRBV19 to TRBJ1-5; 7 bases are a match to TRBD1. The J segment lost 2 bases and the V segment lost 3 bases, leaving 10 bases of the junction unmatched. The CDR3 is made up of 17 amino acids. Germline V gene data show CDR1 as LNHDA and CDR2 as SQIVND (reference sequence). The CDR3 bases are TGTGCCAGTAGTATGGGGGGCACAGGGGCGGGCAATCAGCCCCAGCATTTT. Translating it yields CASSMGGTGAGNQPQHF.

CDR3 loop: CASSFRSGLAYEQYF. CDR3 sequence (DNA): TGTGCCAGCAGCTTTCGATCGGGGTTAGCCTACGAGCAGTACTTC. The chain couples TRBV5-6 to TRBJ2-7; perhaps TRBD2 as D (5 bases). CDR1 is SGHDT, CDR2 YYEEEE, per germline. Trimming took off 2 bases at V and 2 bases at J, with 14 bases between the two ends. The CDR3 is 15 amino acids.

The genes are TRBV30 and TRBJ1-5; TRBD1 aligns across 10 bases. The V gene's germline CDR1 is GTSNPN and CDR2 SVGIG (reference sequence). V lost 2 bases to trimming and J lost 7 bases; unmatched junction nucleotides: 5. This CDR3 region has 14 residues. The CDR3 nucleotides are TGTGCCTGGAGTTCGGGACAGGGGCGCCAGCCCCAGCATTTT. It specifies CAWSSGQGRQPQHF.

V and J are TRBV9 and TRBJ2-7; no clear D gene. The germline V gene has CDR1 SGDLS and CDR2 YYNGEE. Trimming took off 3 bases at V and 5 bases at J, with 12 bases between the two ends. There are 13 residues in the CDR3. CDR3 region: CASSALPADEQYF. DNA for the CDR3: TGTGCCAGCAGCGCCCTACCCGCCGACGAGCAGTACTTC.

This chain links TRBV7-2 with TRBJ1-6, with 7 bases lining up with TRBD1. The CDR3 covers 15 residues. With 5 bases clipped from V and 10 bases from J, the junction kept 11 bases outside the gene matches. CDR1 and CDR2 from the germline V gene are SGHTA and FQGNSA. The chain's CDR3 is CASSAAGQYGSPLHF. In DNA, the CDR3 is TGTGCCAGCAGCGCCGCGGGACAGTATGGGTCACCCCTCCACTTT.

The CDR3 loop is CAWSEGASSNQPQHF. The CDR3 DNA follows: TGTGCCTGGAGTGAGGGAGCTTCGAGCAATCAGCCCCAGCATTTT. The V and J genes are TRBV30 and TRBJ1-5; unclear D gene. Trimming pared 1 base from V and 1 base from J, leaving 11 bases between. Germline CDR1 GTSNPN, CDR2 SVGIG (reference sequence). This CDR3 has 15 amino acids.

V and J are TRBV11-1 and TRBJ1-1; D call uncertain. The CDR3 is 13 residues long. V shed 3 bases and J shed 0 bases, with 5 bases lying between them. The germline gives CDR1 SGHAT, CDR2 FQDESV (reference sequence). CDR3 amino acids: CASSLSVNTEAFF. CDR3 bases: TGTGCCAGCAGCTTGTCAGTGAACACTGAAGCTTTCTTT.

The genes are TRBV27 and TRBJ2-2; D is perhaps TRBD1 (5 bases). Germline CDR1 is MNHEY and CDR2 is SMNVEV (reference sequence). Deletions cut 6 bases from V and 3 bases from J, with 17 bases between. CDR3 length equals 16 residues. The CDR3 here is CASSPTTPRDTGELFF. In DNA form, the CDR3 reads TGTGCCAGCAGCCCCACGACCCCCAGGGACACCGGGGAGCTGTTTTTT.

V is TRBV6-5 and J is TRBJ1-2, with TRBD1 as a possible D gene (6 bases). Between the trimmed V and J ends, which lost 2 bases and 7 bases, there was a span of 11 bases. The length of the CDR3 is 13 residues. CDR1 and CDR2 (germline): MNHEY, SVGAGI. Here the CDR3 reads CASSYISGAGYTF. The CDR3 DNA follows: TGTGCCAGCAGTTACATATCAGGGGCTGGCTACACCTTC.

The rearrangement links TRBV4-2 to TRBJ2-3; 8 bases map to TRBD1. V lost 2 bases, J lost 4 bases, and 5 bases stayed unmatched. This CDR3 spans 15 amino acids. Germline V gene data show CDR1 as LGHNA and CDR2 as YNFKEQ. CDR3 sequence reads: CASSQLTGVADTQYF. The CDR3 DNA reads TGTGCCAGCAGCCAACTGACAGGGGTGGCAGATACGCAGTATTTT.

The chain uses TRBV5-1 and TRBJ2-1; 11 nucleotides agree with TRBD2. In germline, CDR1 is SGHRS, CDR2 YFSETQ. V was pared by 5 bases and J by 15 bases, with 16 bases of the junction left unmatched. CDR3 length equals 15 residues. CDR3: CASSFDVSSGRPGFF. CDR3 nucleotides: TGCGCCAGCAGTTTTGATGTTTCTAGCGGGAGGCCAGGGTTCTTC. Combining the CDR3 with reference TRBV5-1 and TRBJ2-1 gives the whole variable domain KAGVTQTPRYLIKTRGQQVTLSCSPISGHRSVSWYQQTPGQGLQFLFEYFSETQRNKGNFPGRFSGRQFSNSRSEMNVSTLELGDSALYLCASSFDVSSGRPGFFGPGTRLTVL.

The gene calls are TRBV9 and TRBJ2-3; D might be TRBD1 (5 bases). The CDR3 spans 14 residues. Germline V gene sequence: CDR1 SGDLS, CDR2 YYNGEE. V was clipped by 2 bases and J by 5 bases, with 12 bases between them. The DNA of the CDR3 is TGTGCCAGCAGCGTCACAGGTTCGATAGATACGCAGTATTTT. Protein product: CASSVTGSIDTQYF.

The chain carries TRBV4-3 and TRBJ2-1; no reliable D call. With 0 bases removed from V and 9 bases from J, the gap between germline ends came to 3 bases. CDR1 LGHNA and CDR2 YSLEER come from the germline V gene. There are 11 residues in the CDR3. This CDR3 reads CASSQEAEQFF. DNA for the CDR3: TGCGCCAGCAGCCAAGAGGCTGAGCAGTTCTTC.

The V and J genes are TRBV6-1 and TRBJ2-5; D might be TRBD1 (5 bases). From germline, CDR1 is MNHNS and CDR2 SASEGT. This CDR3 comprises 13 residues. Trimming pared 1 base from V and 13 bases from J, leaving 16 bases between. CDR3 in DNA: TGTGCCAGCAGTGAAGTTGGACAAGCTACGGGGTACTTC. Translating it yields CASSEVGQATGYF.

The chain carries TRBV18 and TRBJ2-6; D perhaps matches TRBD1 (6 bases). V dropped 0 bases and J dropped 4 bases, with 10 bases sitting between them. Germline loops: CDR1 KGHSH, CDR2 LQKENI. There are 16 residues in the CDR3. Written as DNA, the CDR3 is TGTGCCAGCTCACCACCCCAGGGGACCGGGGCCAACGTCCTGACTTTC. Protein: CASSPPQGTGANVLTF.

This clone occurred once. This rearrangement joins TRBV29-1 to TRBJ2-1; no firm D call. CDR1 SQVTM and CDR2 ANQGSEA come from the germline V gene. There are 14 residues in the CDR3. V gave up 1 base and J gave up 0 bases, with 7 bases separating them. The CDR3 DNA is TGCAGCGTTGAAGGATCAGGCTCCTACAATGAGCAGTTCTTC. It encodes CSVEGSGSYNEQFF.

This chain joins TRBV29-1 and TRBJ2-7; D possibly corresponds to TRBD2 (5 bases). There are 14 residues in the CDR3. V was pared by 0 bases and J by 5 bases, with 14 bases between. Germline V gives CDR1 SQVTM, CDR2 ANQGSEA. CDR3 residues: CSVEESRRRNEQYF. CDR3 in DNA: TGCAGCGTTGAAGAGTCCCGTAGGAGGAACGAGCAGTACTTC.

The genes are TRBV9 and TRBJ1-3; the D is unclear. This CDR3 is built from 10 residues. Germline V CDR1 and CDR2: SGDLS, YYNGEE. The V and J ends lost 7 bases and 7 bases respectively, with 6 bases between them. CDR3 sequence reads: CASGANTIYF. The CDR3 bases are TGTGCCAGCGGTGCGAACACCATATATTTT.

The chain links TRBV7-3 to TRBJ2-2, with D possibly matching TRBD1 (5 bases). V was clipped by 4 bases and J by 5 bases, with 17 bases between them. The CDR3 loop spans 16 amino acids. CDR1 and CDR2 (germline): SGHTA, FQGTGA. CDR3 bases: TGTGCCAGCAGCTCCCCCGAGGCAGGGTGGACCGGGGAGCTGTTTTTT. Its translation is CASSSPEAGWTGELFF. Based on the CDR3 plus reference TRBV7-3 and TRBJ2-2, the full variable domain is GAGVSQTPSNKVTEKGKYVELRCDPISGHTALYWYRQSLGQGPEFLIYFQGTGAADDSGLPNDRFFAVRPEGSVSTLKIQRTERGDSAVYLCASSSPEAGWTGELFFGEGSRLTVL.

The chain combines TRBV10-3 with TRBJ1-3; D is ambiguous. The germline V gene has CDR1 ENHRY and CDR2 SYGVKD. CDR3 length: 16 residues. Trimming left V 7 bases short and J 4 bases short, with 20 bases between. The CDR3, as DNA: TGTGCCATCACTGATCCGGCGGCAGTACCCGGAAACACCATATATTTT. This translates into CAITDPAAVPGNTIYF.

The chain carries TRBV6-5 and TRBJ1-3; possibly TRBD1 for D (6 bases). Per germline, CDR1 MNHEY and CDR2 SVGAGI. V gave up 4 bases and J gave up 0 bases, with 10 bases separating them. The CDR3 has 15 residues. CDR3 protein: CASSLTGHSGNTIYF. Written as DNA, the CDR3 is TGTGCCAGCAGTTTAACAGGGCACTCTGGAAACACCATATATTTT.

The chain is built from TRBV7-2 and TRBJ2-7, with TRBD1 matching over 7 bases. V lost 1 base, J lost 2 bases, and 5 bases stayed unmatched. Germline V gene data show CDR1 as SGHTA and CDR2 as FQGNSA. The CDR3 is 15 amino acids. CDR3 in amino acids: CASSLEGTATYEQYF. CDR3 sequence (DNA): TGTGCCAGCAGCTTAGAGGGGACAGCCACCTACGAGCAGTACTTC. Filled out from reference TRBV7-2 and TRBJ2-7, the complete variable domain reads GAGVSQSPSNKVTEKGKDVELRCDPISGHTALYWYRQSLGQGLEFLIYFQGNSAPDKSGLPSDRFSAERTGGSVSTLTIQRTQQEDSAVYLCASSLEGTATYEQYFGPGTRLTVT.

The chain is built from TRBV6-6 and TRBJ1-5; D is undetermined. CDR1 MNHNY and CDR2 SVGAGI come from the germline V gene (reference sequence). This CDR3 contains 16 residues. Trimming removed 6 bases at V and 0 bases at J, with 15 bases between. The DNA of the CDR3 is TGTGCCAGCAGCCCAAACCCAGATATTAGCAATCAGCCCCAGCATTTT. Translating it yields CASSPNPDISNQPQHF.

V usage is TRBV2 and J usage is TRBJ1-2; 8 bases are shared with TRBD1. This CDR3 comprises 12 residues. The J segment lost 7 bases and the V segment lost 10 bases, leaving 8 bases of the junction unmatched. Germline CDR1 reads SNHLY; CDR2 reads FYNNEI. Written as DNA, the CDR3 is TGTGCCAACCAAGGACAGGGCCTTGGCTACACCTTC. This sequence encodes CANQGQGLGYTF.

The chain's CDR3 is CASSLGDINSPLHF. CDR3 nucleotide sequence: TGCGCCAGCAGCTTGGGGGACATCAATTCACCCCTCCACTTT. This rearrangement joins TRBV5-1 to TRBJ1-6; tentatively, D is TRBD1 (6 bases). Trimming removed 0 bases from V and 7 bases from J, with 8 bases in between. CDR1 is SGHRS, CDR2 YFSETQ, per germline. The CDR3 runs 14 residues.

The chain carries TRBV9 and TRBJ2-7, with D possibly matching TRBD1 (5 bases). The germline V gene encodes CDR1 SGDLS and CDR2 YYNGEE. CDR3 length: 16 residues. The germline V and J ends were trimmed by 0 bases and 3 bases, with 16 bases remaining between them. As DNA, the CDR3 is TGTGCCAGCAGCGTAGCTCCGGGCCAGGGAAGCTACGAGCAGTACTTC. Its protein product is CASSVAPGQGSYEQYF.

The rearrangement uses TRBV7-8 and TRBJ1-4, with TRBD1 as a possible D gene (5 bases). The germline gives CDR1 SGHVS, CDR2 FQNEAQ. CDR3 length: 15 amino acids. Trimming pared 2 bases from V and 7 bases from J, leaving 14 bases between. CDR3 sequence reads: CASSLSRQRFEKLFF. CDR3 in DNA: TGTGCCAGCAGCTTAAGCCGACAGCGCTTTGAAAAACTGTTTTTT.

This clone was found once. CDR3 DNA sequence: TGTGCCAGCAGTACTAGCGGGGGCCTGGGGAATACGCAGTATTTT. Protein: CASSTSGGLGNTQYF. This chain connects TRBV7-3 to TRBJ2-3; 11 bases map to TRBD2. Germline V lookup: CDR1 SGHTA, CDR2 FQGTGA. V was pared by 6 bases and J by 7 bases, with 9 bases of the junction left unmatched. This CDR3 has 15 residues.